Listed below are T cell receptor beta chains from one sample, sequenced in a study of vaccination effects on CD4 cells after COVID-19. No antigen has been assigned to these receptors. Assay: immunoSEQ multiplex PCR; the TCRdb copy retains only in-frame clones and omits some. This table has approximately 76,000 clones, about four fifths appearing once. Specimen: CD4+ T cells from PBMCs cultured with SARS-CoV-2 spike peptides, collected before COVID-19 vaccination. These receptors all stem from a human donor who received a COVID-19 vaccine. The CDR3 runs from the conserved cysteine through the conserved F or W. The D gene is left open where the match is weak. Not every row has a clone size; where given, it reads once, few, many or a size class.

abundance: .
j_gene: TRBJ2-5
d_gene: TRBD2
v_gene: TRBV7-2
CDR3aa: CASSLGLAGQETQYF
CDR3nt: TGTGCCAGCAGCCTAGGACTAGCGGGACAAGAGACCCAGTACTTC

abundance: few
j_gene: TRBJ1-2
d_gene: .
v_gene: TRBV7-9
CDR3aa: CASSFNSPRGYTF
CDR3nt: TGTGCCAGCAGCTTTAATTCGCCTCGTGGCTACACCTTC

abundance: .
j_gene: TRBJ1-2
d_gene: TRBD1
v_gene: TRBV4-1
CDR3aa: CASSQVTGVNYGYTF
CDR3nt: TGCGCCAGCAGCCAAGTCACAGGGGTTAACTATGGCTACACCTTC

abundance: .
j_gene: TRBJ2-1
d_gene: TRBD1
v_gene: TRBV6-2/TRBV6-3
CDR3aa: CASSDTGGSYNEQFF
CDR3nt: TGTGCCAGCAGTGACACAGGGGGCTCCTACAATGAGCAGTTCTTC

abundance: .
j_gene: TRBJ2-5
d_gene: TRBD2
v_gene: TRBV18
CDR3aa: CASSPSPSGGPDGAQYF
CDR3nt: TGTGCCAGCTCACCAAGTCCTAGCGGGGGCCCCGATGGGGCCCAGTACTTC

abundance: .
j_gene: TRBJ1-6
d_gene: .
v_gene: TRBV19
CDR3aa: CAGSAPQGLNSPLHF
CDR3nt: TGTGCCGGTAGTGCCCCACAGGGTTTAAATTCACCCCTCCACTTT

abundance: .
j_gene: TRBJ2-5
d_gene: TRBD1
v_gene: TRBV7-2
CDR3aa: CASSQPTGGGETQYF
CDR3nt: TGTGCCAGCAGCCAACCTACAGGGGGCGGAGAGACCCAGTACTTC

abundance: .
j_gene: TRBJ1-3
d_gene: .
v_gene: TRBV19
CDR3aa: CASSRGTLGNTIYF
CDR3nt: TGTGCCAGTAGTAGGGGAACACTTGGAAACACCATATATTTT

abundance: .
j_gene: TRBJ1-4
d_gene: TRBD1
v_gene: TRBV25-1
CDR3aa: CASTGTGDGKLFF
CDR3nt: TGTGCCAGCACCGGGACAGGGGACGGCAAACTGTTTTTT

abundance: .
j_gene: TRBJ2-1
d_gene: .
v_gene: TRBV6-2/TRBV6-3
CDR3aa: CASSYSPRRSYNEQFF
CDR3nt: TGTGCCAGCAGTTATTCTCCAAGGCGGAGCTACAATGAGCAGTTCTTC

abundance: .
j_gene: TRBJ1-5
d_gene: .
v_gene: TRBV23-1
CDR3aa: CASSQSWTPHGSNQPQHF
CDR3nt: TGCGCCAGCAGTCAATCGTGGACGCCACACGGTAGCAATCAGCCCCAGCATTTT

abundance: .
j_gene: TRBJ2-1
d_gene: TRBD1
v_gene: TRBV9
CDR3aa: CASSTIDRGEGEQFF
CDR3nt: TGTGCCAGCAGCACCATTGACAGGGGGGAAGGTGAGCAGTTCTTC

abundance: .
j_gene: TRBJ1-4
d_gene: .
v_gene: TRBV15
CDR3aa: CATSRAKNEKLFF
CDR3nt: TGTGCCACCAGCAGAGCTAAAAATGAAAAACTGTTTTTT

abundance: .
j_gene: TRBJ2-1
d_gene: .
v_gene: TRBV3-1/TRBV3-2
CDR3aa: CASSRPAGGTVNEQFF
CDR3nt: TGTGCCAGCAGCCGTCCTGCGGGCGGGACAGTAAATGAGCAGTTCTTC

abundance: few
j_gene: TRBJ1-1
d_gene: TRBD1
v_gene: TRBV5-1
CDR3aa: CASSFQQGSTEAFF
CDR3nt: TGCGCCAGCAGCTTTCAACAGGGGAGCACTGAAGCTTTCTTT

abundance: .
j_gene: TRBJ1-3
d_gene: TRBD1
v_gene: TRBV27
CDR3aa: CASSRQGEAGNTIYF
CDR3nt: TGTGCCAGCAGTAGACAGGGTGAAGCTGGAAACACCATATATTTT

abundance: once
j_gene: TRBJ2-2
d_gene: .
v_gene: TRBV24-1
CDR3aa: CATSDWQGSTGELFF
CDR3nt: TGTGCCACCAGTGATTGGCAGGGGAGCACCGGGGAGCTGTTTTTT

abundance: few
j_gene: TRBJ1-2
d_gene: .
v_gene: TRBV18
CDR3aa: CASSPIRGANYGYTF
CDR3nt: TGTGCCAGCTCACCAATACGGGGAGCAAACTATGGCTACACCTTC

abundance: .
j_gene: TRBJ1-6
d_gene: .
v_gene: TRBV5-5
CDR3aa: CASSPWVGGAYNSPLHF
CDR3nt: TGTGCCAGCAGCCCGTGGGTTGGGGGAGCCTATAATTCACCCCTCCACTTT

abundance: .
j_gene: TRBJ2-1
d_gene: .
v_gene: TRBV4-3
CDR3aa: CASSHITRDMGNEQFF
CDR3nt: TGCGCCAGCAGCCACATTACCCGGGACATGGGGAATGAGCAGTTCTTC

abundance: .
j_gene: TRBJ1-5
d_gene: TRBD1
v_gene: TRBV12-5
CDR3aa: CASGHPQGVVNQPQHF
CDR3nt: TGTGCTAGTGGTCACCCTCAGGGGGTGGTGAATCAGCCCCAGCATTTT

abundance: .
j_gene: TRBJ2-4
d_gene: .
v_gene: TRBV7-2
CDR3aa: CASSPEILVAKNIQYF
CDR3nt: TGTGCCAGCAGCCCTGAGATCCTAGTAGCCAAAAACATTCAGTACTTC

abundance: .
j_gene: TRBJ1-3
d_gene: .
v_gene: TRBV12-3/TRBV12-4
CDR3aa: CASTFSGNTIYF
CDR3nt: TGTGCCAGCACCTTTAGTGGAAACACCATATATTTT

abundance: once
j_gene: TRBJ2-3
d_gene: .
v_gene: TRBV24-1
CDR3aa: CATSDSAAYTDTQYF
CDR3nt: TGTGCCACCAGTGATTCCGCGGCGTACACAGATACGCAGTATTTT

abundance: .
j_gene: TRBJ2-1
d_gene: TRBD2
v_gene: TRBV6-4
CDR3aa: CASSEHPLAGGASEQFF
CDR3nt: TGTGCCAGCAGTGAACACCCACTAGCGGGGGGGGCAAGTGAGCAGTTCTTC

abundance: .
j_gene: TRBJ2-3
d_gene: .
v_gene: TRBV10-1
CDR3aa: CASSASRGSTDTQYF
CDR3nt: TGCGCCAGCAGTGCTAGCCGCGGTTCCACAGATACGCAGTATTTT

abundance: .
j_gene: TRBJ1-5
d_gene: .
v_gene: TRBV28
CDR3aa: CASSLMNSNQPQHF
CDR3nt: TGTGCCAGCAGTCTGATGAATAGCAATCAGCCCCAGCATTTT

abundance: few
j_gene: TRBJ1-5
d_gene: .
v_gene: TRBV9
CDR3aa: CASSALGGDQPQHF
CDR3nt: TGTGCCAGCAGCGCCCTCGGGGGCGATCAGCCCCAGCATTTT

abundance: .
j_gene: TRBJ2-3
d_gene: TRBD2
v_gene: TRBV24-1
CDR3aa: CATSDYGGGDTQYF
CDR3nt: TGTGCCACCAGTGATTATGGGGGAGGGGATACGCAGTATTTT

abundance: few
j_gene: TRBJ1-2
d_gene: TRBD1
v_gene: TRBV7-2
CDR3aa: CASSPGQGANYGYTF
CDR3nt: TGTGCCAGCAGCCCTGGACAGGGGGCGAACTATGGCTACACCTTC

abundance: once
j_gene: TRBJ2-5
d_gene: .
v_gene: TRBV6-1
CDR3aa: CASSEPARGIKETQYF
CDR3nt: TGTGCCAGCAGTGAACCGGCACGGGGGATAAAAGAGACCCAGTACTTC

abundance: .
j_gene: TRBJ1-1
d_gene: .
v_gene: TRBV6-1
CDR3aa: CASSEPERLADEAFF
CDR3nt: TGTGCCAGCAGTGAGCCGGAAAGGTTGGCCGATGAAGCTTTCTTT

abundance: .
j_gene: TRBJ2-4
d_gene: .
v_gene: TRBV7-9
CDR3aa: CASSLGRDLAKNIQYF
CDR3nt: TGTGCCAGCAGCTTAGGGAGGGACCTAGCCAAAAACATTCAGTACTTC

abundance: .
j_gene: TRBJ1-6
d_gene: TRBD1
v_gene: TRBV6-1
CDR3aa: CASSEATLDREYNSPLHF
CDR3nt: TGTGCCAGCAGTGAAGCGACGTTGGACAGGGAGTATAATTCACCCCTCCACTTT

abundance: .
j_gene: TRBJ2-3
d_gene: .
v_gene: TRBV9
CDR3aa: CASSAQPTGSTDTQYF
CDR3nt: TGTGCCAGCAGCGCCCAACCGACGGGTAGCACAGATACGCAGTATTTT

abundance: .
j_gene: TRBJ2-1
d_gene: TRBD2
v_gene: TRBV5-4
CDR3aa: CASSPRGLAGGNEQFF
CDR3nt: TGTGCCAGCAGCCCCAGGGGACTAGCGGGGGGAAATGAGCAGTTCTTC

abundance: .
j_gene: TRBJ1-2
d_gene: .
v_gene: TRBV5-5
CDR3aa: CASSLDLSGGYTF
CDR3nt: TGTGCCAGCAGCTTGGACCTCTCGGGGGGCTACACCTTC

abundance: .
j_gene: TRBJ2-5
d_gene: .
v_gene: TRBV19
CDR3aa: CASSMWGPGETQYF
CDR3nt: TGTGCCAGCTCAATGTGGGGACCTGGGGAGACCCAGTACTTC

abundance: .
j_gene: TRBJ2-2
d_gene: .
v_gene: TRBV21-1
CDR3aa: CASSKAWHWDSSTGELFF
CDR3nt: TGTGCCAGCAGCAAAGCGTGGCATTGGGACAGCAGCACCGGGGAGCTGTTTTTT

abundance: .
j_gene: TRBJ1-5
d_gene: .
v_gene: TRBV28
CDR3aa: CASSLQGPRRQPQHF
CDR3nt: TGTGCCAGCAGTTTACAGGGGCCTCGACGACAGCCCCAGCATTTT

abundance: .
j_gene: TRBJ1-5
d_gene: .
v_gene: TRBV6-2/TRBV6-3
CDR3aa: CASSRPNQPQHF
CDR3nt: TGTGCCAGCAGTCGCCCTAATCAGCCCCAGCATTTT

abundance: .
j_gene: TRBJ2-6
d_gene: .
v_gene: TRBV5-5
CDR3aa: CASSLAGAGANVLTF
CDR3nt: TGTGCCAGCAGCCTGGCCGGGGCTGGGGCCAACGTCCTGACTTTC

abundance: .
j_gene: TRBJ1-2
d_gene: .
v_gene: TRBV28
CDR3aa: CASSLRVGGRGGYTF
CDR3nt: TGTGCCAGCAGTTTAAGGGTGGGGGGCAGAGGTGGCTACACCTTC

abundance: .
j_gene: TRBJ2-1
d_gene: .
v_gene: TRBV5-6
CDR3aa: CASSPMAEDNEQFF
CDR3nt: TGTGCCAGCAGCCCCATGGCCGAAGACAATGAGCAGTTCTTC

abundance: once
j_gene: TRBJ1-3
d_gene: .
v_gene: TRBV21-1
CDR3aa: CASSWKGRWNTIYF
CDR3nt: TGTGCCAGCAGCTGGAAGGGGCGGTGGAACACCATATATTTT

abundance: .
j_gene: TRBJ1-2
d_gene: .
v_gene: TRBV4-3
CDR3aa: CASSQDTAGYGYTF
CDR3nt: TGCGCCAGCAGCCAAGACACTGCGGGCTATGGCTACACCTTC

abundance: .
j_gene: TRBJ2-2
d_gene: .
v_gene: TRBV19
CDR3aa: CASRRGGTGELFF
CDR3nt: TGTGCCAGTAGACGAGGGGGAACCGGGGAGCTGTTTTTT

abundance: .
j_gene: TRBJ2-3
d_gene: .
v_gene: TRBV7-6
CDR3aa: CASSLVLRDTQYF
CDR3nt: TGTGCCAGCAGCTTAGTTCTCAGGGATACGCAGTATTTT

abundance: .
j_gene: TRBJ1-4
d_gene: .
v_gene: TRBV4-1
CDR3aa: CASSRSLSAHEKLFF
CDR3nt: TGCGCCAGCAGCCGATCGTTGTCTGCCCATGAAAAACTGTTTTTT

abundance: .
j_gene: TRBJ1-6
d_gene: .
v_gene: TRBV2
CDR3aa: CATRAGSSYNSPLHF
CDR3nt: TGTGCCACCCGGGCGGGAAGCTCCTATAATTCACCCCTCCACTTT

abundance: .
j_gene: TRBJ2-2
d_gene: TRBD2
v_gene: TRBV9
CDR3aa: CASSKRLAGGDTGELFF
CDR3nt: TGTGCCAGCAGCAAAAGACTAGCGGGGGGGGACACCGGGGAGCTGTTTTTT

abundance: .
j_gene: TRBJ1-5
d_gene: .
v_gene: TRBV27
CDR3aa: CASNRLGSNQPQHF
CDR3nt: TGTGCCAGCAACCGTCTGGGGAGCAATCAGCCCCAGCATTTT

abundance: .
j_gene: TRBJ1-2
d_gene: TRBD1
v_gene: TRBV11-2
CDR3aa: CASSPDRGGYGYTF
CDR3nt: TGTGCCAGCAGCCCAGACAGGGGGGGCTATGGCTACACCTTC

abundance: few
j_gene: TRBJ1-1
d_gene: .
v_gene: TRBV5-1
CDR3aa: CASSLGLRNTEAFF
CDR3nt: TGCGCCAGCAGCTTGGGACTGAGGAACACTGAAGCTTTCTTT

abundance: .
j_gene: TRBJ1-6
d_gene: .
v_gene: TRBV6-1
CDR3aa: CASSEFRENNSPLHF
CDR3nt: TGTGCCAGCAGTGAATTTCGGGAGAATAATTCACCCCTCCACTTT

abundance: .
j_gene: TRBJ2-1
d_gene: TRBD1
v_gene: TRBV9
CDR3aa: CASSPGQYIGEQFF
CDR3nt: TGTGCCAGCAGCCCGGGACAGTATATTGGTGAGCAGTTCTTC

abundance: .
j_gene: TRBJ1-1
d_gene: TRBD1
v_gene: TRBV6-5
CDR3aa: CASSSDRVNTEAFF
CDR3nt: TGTGCCAGCAGTTCGGACAGGGTGAACACTGAAGCTTTCTTT

abundance: .
j_gene: TRBJ2-2
d_gene: .
v_gene: TRBV19
CDR3aa: CASSRSPNTGELFF
CDR3nt: TGTGCCAGTAGTAGGTCTCCGAACACCGGGGAGCTGTTTTTT

abundance: .
j_gene: TRBJ1-4
d_gene: TRBD1
v_gene: TRBV5-1
CDR3aa: CASSSLQGAGEKLFF
CDR3nt: TGCGCCAGCAGCTCTTTACAGGGGGCCGGAGAAAAACTGTTTTTT

abundance: .
j_gene: TRBJ1-2
d_gene: .
v_gene: TRBV6-2/TRBV6-3
CDR3aa: CASSYLLYYGYTF
CDR3nt: TGTGCCAGCAGTTACCTACTCTACTATGGCTACACCTTC